Listed below are T cell receptor beta chains from one sample, sequenced in a study of monozygotic twins with cystic fibrosis. Some clones are missing from TCRdb's copy, which holds only in-frame ones; the method was immunoSEQ multiplex PCR. The sample carries over 20,000 clones, 85% to 95% recorded once. Sequencing used blood. Receptors originate from a girl aged 2-10 years with cystic fibrosis. Each CDR3 is given without its conserved first and last residue. The D gene is left open where the match is weak.

TRBV10-2,TRBJ2-7,TRBD1,ASSKETGGYEQY
TRBV5-1,TRBJ1-1,.,ASSRRSLVNENTEAF
TRBV9,TRBJ2-3,TRBD2,ASSARGLGTDTQY
TRBV7-2,TRBJ2-1,.,ASSPQSGSVDEQF
TRBV10-1,TRBJ2-3,TRBD1,ASSESRDRGGTDTQY
TRBV6-5,TRBJ2-5,.,ASSAMRGSETQY
TRBV6-1,TRBJ2-3,.,ASQATDTQY
TRBV5-1,TRBJ2-7,.,ASSPNVGPYEQY
TRBV6-5,TRBJ2-7,TRBD1,ASRSGQGTHEQY
TRBV4-1,TRBJ2-7,.,ASSVGGRRGEQY
TRBV6-5,TRBJ1-1,.,ASSYGGDTEAF
TRBV5-5,TRBJ2-7,.,ASSLAYGIYEQY
TRBV6-5,TRBJ2-1,.,ASRPGTYVTEQF
TRBV9,TRBJ1-1,TRBD1,ASSVDSVSPGQGQWAF
TRBV5-4,TRBJ1-1,.,ASSPTAGRGTEAF
TRBV6-5,TRBJ2-3,.,ASSLVGFDTDTQY
TRBV2,TRBJ2-1,TRBD1,ASILPGQGADEQF
TRBV4-3,TRBJ2-3,.,ASSQGPGIASTDTQY
TRBV10-3,TRBJ1-1,.,AISESGGVTEAF
TRBV29-1,TRBJ1-4,TRBD1,SAPGTEEKLF
TRBV2,TRBJ1-5,.,ASSSDSTYSNQPQH
TRBV6-5,TRBJ2-1,TRBD2,ASSYSSGGYYEQF